This entry is about one T cell receptor beta chain. The antigen is not known. The source of the sample is a study of cytomegalovirus exposure and HLA in healthy donors. Sequencing used immunoSEQ multiplex PCR; TCRdb keeps in-frame clones, though not all of them. The sample comprises around 55,000 clones, approximately 90% of which are singletons, and about 3% rests with the top ten. Germline loops: CDR1 SGHVS, CDR2 FQNEAQ. V gave up 5 bases and J gave up 5 bases, with 18 bases separating them. The CDR3 is 16 amino acids. Overall study results and limits: There were some public TCRs occurring in many donors, but most TCR sequences were rare.

The clonotype was recovered from a young man in good health and CMV-seronegative. The specimen sequenced was PBMCs. The V and J genes are TRBV7-8 and TRBJ1-4, with a possible D match to TRBD1 (6 bases). CDR3 bases: TGTGCCAGCAGCCAGACTGGGGGGGCAGGAAATGAAAAACTGTTTTTT. Translation gives CASSQTGGAGNEKLFF. Full variable domain (missing parts from reference TRBV7-8 and TRBJ1-4): GAGVSQSPRYKVAKRGQDVALRCDPISGHVSLFWYQQALGQGPEFLTYFQNEAQLDKSGLPSDRFFAERPEGSVSTLKIQRTQQEDSAVYLCASSQTGGAGNEKLFFGSGTQLSVL.